This TCR beta chain is from a study of blood T cell repertoires in COVID-19. Study-level information: Acute-phase and convalescent COVID-19 samples originated in the United States, Italy and Spain. PBMCs, B-cell-depleted T cells, or T cells provided the cDNA or gDNA that made up the material.

Sequenced by immunoSEQ multiplex PCR; TCRdb stores in-frame clones only, minus some. The table records about 220,000 clones, 80% to 90% of them present only once. The specimen was peripheral blood. The receptor comes from a woman between 40 and 55 years old with active or convalescent COVID-19.

The CDR3, as DNA: TGTGCCATCAGTAAAACCTTCACGGGACACCCCCGGGTGAACACTGAAGCTTTCTTT. Encoded protein: CAISKTFTGHPRVNTEAFF. This chain links TRBV10-3 with TRBJ1-1; the D gene is possibly TRBD1 (6 bases). The CDR3 spans 19 residues. Germline V gives CDR1 ENHRY, CDR2 SYGVKD. The V end was cut by 5 bases, the J end by 0 bases, with 25 bases between.